This TCR beta chain was documented in a study of T cell changes during pregnancy in multiple sclerosis. This clone was seen only once. One junction end disagrees with the germline gene, perhaps due to a read error. Repertoires were generated with immunoSEQ multiplex PCR, while TCRdb's copy carries only in-frame clones and drops some. This table has some 80,000 clones, less than 95% appearing once. Germline V CDR1 and CDR2: SEHNR, FQNEAQ (reference sequence). The CDR3 runs to 13 residues. The sequencing here drew on peripheral blood, taken in the third trimester of pregnancy. The source of this sequence is a female donor with multiple sclerosis, enrolled in a pregnancy study. The chain recombines TRBV7-9 with TRBJ1-2; D might be TRBD1 (6 bases). The CDR3 nucleotides are TGTGCCAGCAGCTTAGGGGCGGCCTACCAGGGGAGCTTC. Protein product: CASSLGAAYQGSF.